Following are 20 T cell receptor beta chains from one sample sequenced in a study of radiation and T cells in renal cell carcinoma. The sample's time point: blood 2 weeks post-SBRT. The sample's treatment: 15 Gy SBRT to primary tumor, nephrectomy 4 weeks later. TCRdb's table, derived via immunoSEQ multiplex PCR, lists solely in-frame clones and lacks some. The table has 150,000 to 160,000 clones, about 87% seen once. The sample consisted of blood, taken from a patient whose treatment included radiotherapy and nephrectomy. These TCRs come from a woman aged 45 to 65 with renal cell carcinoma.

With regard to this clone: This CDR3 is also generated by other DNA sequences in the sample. The CDR3 DNA reads TGTGCCAGCTCACCTGGGACAGGGGATGGCTATGGCTACACCTTC. Translated: CASSPGTGDGYGYTF. V is TRBV18 and J is TRBJ1-2; TRBD1 agrees at 10 bases. Germline-derived CDR1 and CDR2 are KGHSH and LQKENI. The CDR3 contains 15 residues. J lost 4 bases, V lost 3 bases, and 5 bases had no gene match. Variable domain in full (rest from reference TRBV18 and TRBJ1-2): NAGVMQNPRHLVRRRGQEARLRCSPMKGHSHVYWYRQLPEEGLKFMVYLQKENIIDESGMPKERFSAEFPKEGPSILRIQQVVRGDSAAYFCASSPGTGDGYGYTFGSGTRLTVV.

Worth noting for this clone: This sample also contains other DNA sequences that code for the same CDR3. Written as DNA, the CDR3 is TGTGCCAGCAGTGAATCAGGGAACACTGAAGCTTTCTTT. Translation: CASSESGNTEAFF. V and J are TRBV6-1 and TRBJ1-1; the D is unclear. V was trimmed by 2 bases and J by 1 base, leaving 5 bases between them. CDR3 size: 13 residues. Looked up from germline, CDR1 is MNHNS and CDR2 is SASEGT.

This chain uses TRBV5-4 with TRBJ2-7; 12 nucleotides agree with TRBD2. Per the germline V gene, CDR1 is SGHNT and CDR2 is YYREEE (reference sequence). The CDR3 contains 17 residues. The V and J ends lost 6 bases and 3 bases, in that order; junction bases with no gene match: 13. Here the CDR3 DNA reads TGTGCCAGCACCCCCAGGGCTAGCGGGGGGGTGATCTACGAGCAGTACTTC. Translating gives CASTPRASGGVIYEQYF.

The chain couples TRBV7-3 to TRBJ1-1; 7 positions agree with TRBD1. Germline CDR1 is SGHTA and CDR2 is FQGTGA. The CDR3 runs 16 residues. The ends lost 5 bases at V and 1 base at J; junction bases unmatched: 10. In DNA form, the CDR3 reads TGTGCCAGCAGCCCAGGGGGGGCTAGAAAGAACACTGAAGCTTTCTTT. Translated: CASSPGGARKNTEAFF.

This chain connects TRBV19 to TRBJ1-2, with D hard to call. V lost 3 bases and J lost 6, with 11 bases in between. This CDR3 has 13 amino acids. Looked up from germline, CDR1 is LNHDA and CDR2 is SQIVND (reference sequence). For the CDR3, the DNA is TGTGCCAGTAGTATCCTGGGAGAGGATGGCTACACCTTC. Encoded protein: CASSILGEDGYTF.

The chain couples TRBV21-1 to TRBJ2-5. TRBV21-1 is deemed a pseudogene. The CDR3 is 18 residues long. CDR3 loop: CASSNTSFVGGRRETQYF. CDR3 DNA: TGTGCCAGCAGCAATACTTCCTTTGTAGGGGGGCGGCGGGAGACCCAGTACTTC.

This chain's CDR3 is CSVSGRVATEAFF. CDR3 bases: TGCAGCGTTTCGGGTAGGGTGGCCACTGAAGCTTTCTTT. This chain joins TRBV29-1 and TRBJ1-1; D ambiguous. There are 13 residues in the CDR3. Germline CDR1 is SQVTM and CDR2 is ANQGSEA. The V end was cut by 5 bases, the J end by 4 bases, with 14 bases between.

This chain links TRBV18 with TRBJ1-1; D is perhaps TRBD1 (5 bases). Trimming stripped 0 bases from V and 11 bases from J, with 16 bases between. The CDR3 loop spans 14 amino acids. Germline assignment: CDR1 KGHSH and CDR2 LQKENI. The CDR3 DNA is TGTGCCAGCTCACCACCGTCGGGGGTTTCTTCGGCTTTCTTT. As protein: CASSPPSGVSSAFF.

The CDR3 nucleotides read TGCAGCGTATCCGACAGGGCGGATTCACCCCTCCACTTT. This translates into CSVSDRADSPLHF. V usage is TRBV29-1 and J usage is TRBJ1-6; 7 positions match TRBD1. This CDR3 spans 13 amino acids. Germline V gene lookup returns CDR1 SQVTM and CDR2 ANQGSEA. Losses at the gene ends were 6 bases for V and 8 bases for J; bases not matched to a gene: 7. Complete variable domain (other parts from reference TRBV29-1 and TRBJ1-6): SAVISQKPSRDICQRGTSLTIQCQVDSQVTMMFWYRQQPGQSLTLIATANQGSEATYESGFVIDKFPISRPNLTFSTLTVSNMSPEDSSIYLCSVSDRADSPLHFGNGTRLTVT.

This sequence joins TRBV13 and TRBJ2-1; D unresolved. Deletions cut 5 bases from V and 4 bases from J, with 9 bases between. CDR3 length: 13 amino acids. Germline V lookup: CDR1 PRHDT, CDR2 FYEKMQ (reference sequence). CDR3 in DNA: TGTGCCAGCAGCCCGACGGATTACAATGAGCAGTTCTTC. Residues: CASSPTDYNEQFF.

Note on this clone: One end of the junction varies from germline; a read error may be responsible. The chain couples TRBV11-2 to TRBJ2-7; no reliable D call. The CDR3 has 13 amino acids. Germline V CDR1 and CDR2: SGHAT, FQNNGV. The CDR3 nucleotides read TGTGCCAGCAGCAGAGAGTTTACCGGACGCCCCAACTTC. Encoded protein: CASSREFTGRPNF.

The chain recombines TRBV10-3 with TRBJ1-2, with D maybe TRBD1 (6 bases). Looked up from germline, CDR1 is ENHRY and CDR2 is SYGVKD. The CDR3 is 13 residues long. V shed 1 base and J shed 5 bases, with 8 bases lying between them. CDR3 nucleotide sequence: TGTGCCATCAGTGAGTACAGGGAGTATGGCTACACCTTC. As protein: CAISEYREYGYTF.

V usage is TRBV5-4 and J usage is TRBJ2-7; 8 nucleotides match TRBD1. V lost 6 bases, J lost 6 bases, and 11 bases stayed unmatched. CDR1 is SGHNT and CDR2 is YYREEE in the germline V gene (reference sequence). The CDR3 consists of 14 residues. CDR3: CASTPRTGTGEQYF. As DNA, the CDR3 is TGTGCCAGCACCCCCCGGACAGGGACGGGCGAGCAGTACTTC.

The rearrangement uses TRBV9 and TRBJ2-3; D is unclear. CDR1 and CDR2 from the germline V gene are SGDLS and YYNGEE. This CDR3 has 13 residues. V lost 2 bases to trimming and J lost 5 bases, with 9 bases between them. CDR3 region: CASSVQEGDTQYF. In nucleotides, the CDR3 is TGTGCCAGCAGCGTGCAAGAAGGAGATACGCAGTATTTT. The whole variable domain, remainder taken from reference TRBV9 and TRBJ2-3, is DSGVTQTPKHLITATGQRVTLRCSPRSGDLSVYWYQQSLDQGLQFLIQYYNGEERAKGNILERFSAQQFPDLHSELNLSSLELGDSALYFCASSVQEGDTQYFGPGTRLTVL.

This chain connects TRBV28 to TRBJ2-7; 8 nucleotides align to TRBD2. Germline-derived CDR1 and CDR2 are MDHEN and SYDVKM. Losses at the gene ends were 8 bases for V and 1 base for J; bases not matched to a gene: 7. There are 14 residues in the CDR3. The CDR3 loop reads CASSSGGLSYEQYF. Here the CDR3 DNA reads TGTGCCAGCTCAAGCGGGGGCCTATCCTACGAGCAGTACTTC.

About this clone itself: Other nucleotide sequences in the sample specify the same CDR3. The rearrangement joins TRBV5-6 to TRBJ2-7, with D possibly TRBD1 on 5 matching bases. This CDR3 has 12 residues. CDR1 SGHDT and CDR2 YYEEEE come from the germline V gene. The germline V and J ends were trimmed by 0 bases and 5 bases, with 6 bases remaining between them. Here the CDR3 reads CASSLVGDEQYF. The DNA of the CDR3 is TGTGCCAGCAGCTTGGTAGGGGACGAGCAGTACTTC.

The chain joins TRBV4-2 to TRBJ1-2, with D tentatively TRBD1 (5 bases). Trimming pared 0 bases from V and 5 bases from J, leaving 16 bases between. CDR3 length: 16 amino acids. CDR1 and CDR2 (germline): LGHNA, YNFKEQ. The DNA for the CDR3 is TGTGCCAGCAGCCAAGATGAGGGGTCCGTATGGTATGGCTACACCTTC. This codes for CASSQDEGSVWYGYTF.

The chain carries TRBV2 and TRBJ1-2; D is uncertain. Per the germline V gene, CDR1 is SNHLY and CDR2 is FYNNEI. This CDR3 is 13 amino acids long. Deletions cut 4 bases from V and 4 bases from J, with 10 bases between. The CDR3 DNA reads TGTGCCAGCAGTGCTGGGCCGGGCTATGGCTACACCTTC. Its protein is CASSAGPGYGYTF.

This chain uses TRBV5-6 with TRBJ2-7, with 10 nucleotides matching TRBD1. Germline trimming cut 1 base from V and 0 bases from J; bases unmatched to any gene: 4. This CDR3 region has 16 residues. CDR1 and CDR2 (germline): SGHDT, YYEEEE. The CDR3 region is CASSLMGQGFSYEQYF. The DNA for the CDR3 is TGTGCCAGCAGCTTGATGGGACAGGGGTTCTCCTACGAGCAGTACTTC.

The CDR3 sequence is CASNRQAGSYNEQFF. In nucleotides, the CDR3 is TGTGCCAGCAACCGCCAGGCTGGCTCCTACAATGAGCAGTTCTTC. The rearrangement links TRBV5-6 to TRBJ2-1; D uncertain. This CDR3 is built from 15 residues. V was pared by 6 bases and J by 0 bases, with 13 bases between. Germline values: CDR1 SGHDT, CDR2 YYEEEE. The complete variable domain, with remaining parts taken from reference TRBV5-6 and TRBJ2-1, reads DAGVTQSPTHLIKTRGQQVTLRCSPKSGHDTVSWYQQALGQGPQFIFQYYEEEERQRGNFPDRFSGHQFPNYSSELNVNALLLGDSALYLCASNRQAGSYNEQFFGPGTRLTVL.